Each of the 23 T cell receptor beta chains below was sequenced from the same sample in a study of T cell responses to AZD1222 COVID-19 vaccine. Sequencing was performed with immunoSEQ multiplex PCR; in TCRdb, only in-frame clones are kept and a portion is missing. The sample carries about 140,000 clones, about 92% recorded once. Source: peripheral blood, taken on day 0 of MenACWY control vaccination. The receptors derive from an adult in good health.

V is TRBV11-2 and J is TRBJ1-2; 8 positions agree with TRBD1. The germline V gene has CDR1 SGHAT and CDR2 FQNNGV. The V segment lost 4 bases and the J segment 4 bases; nucleotides outside the gene matches: 5. The length of the CDR3 is 14 residues. The CDR3 is CASSSDRAVYGYTF. As DNA, the CDR3 is TGTGCCAGCAGCTCGGACAGGGCGGTCTATGGCTACACCTTC. Based on the CDR3 plus reference TRBV11-2 and TRBJ1-2, the full variable domain is EAGVAQSPRYKIIEKRQSVAFWCNPISGHATLYWYQQILGQGPKLLIQFQNNGVVDDSQLPKDRFSAERLKGVDSTLKIQPAKLEDSAVYLCASSSDRAVYGYTFGSGTRLTVV.

A remark on this clone: Other DNA sequences in the sample encode the same CDR3. The CDR3 protein is CASSGDRNTEAFF. DNA for the CDR3: TGTGCCAGCAGCGGGGACAGGAACACTGAAGCTTTCTTT. The V call is TRBV2, the J call TRBJ1-1, with 7 bases that match TRBD1. CDR1 is SNHLY and CDR2 is FYNNEI in the germline V gene. With V trimmed by 6 bases and J by 1 base, 2 bases remained unmatched. This CDR3 has 13 residues.

The chain joins TRBV7-9 to TRBJ2-3, with D unclear. This CDR3 is built from 15 residues. Trimming stripped 2 bases from V and 0 bases from J, with 9 bases between. Germline lookup yields CDR1 SEHNR and CDR2 FQNEAQ (reference sequence). CDR3: CASSLRAVSTDTQYF. CDR3 nucleotide sequence: TGTGCCAGCAGCTTAAGGGCAGTGAGCACAGATACGCAGTATTTT.

The rearrangement links TRBV12-3 or TRBV12-4 to TRBJ2-7; no firm D call. Between the trimmed V and J ends, which lost 7 bases and 4 bases, there was a span of 11 bases. The CDR3 contains 12 residues. The CDR3 nucleotides are TGTGCCAGCACCCTTGGGGTTTACGAGCAGTACTTC. It codes for CASTLGVYEQYF.

V usage is TRBV28 and J usage is TRBJ1-2; no clear D gene. Germline CDR1 MDHEN, CDR2 SYDVKM. The CDR3 is 11 amino acids. Trimming cost V 8 bases and J 5 bases, with 9 bases left between them. The chain's CDR3 is CASGRVYGYTF. For the CDR3, the DNA is TGTGCCAGCGGACGGGTGTATGGCTACACCTTC.

This sequence joins TRBV4-1 and TRBJ1-3; D is undetermined. Germline values: CDR1 MGHRA, CDR2 YSYEKL. The CDR3 extends over 17 amino acids. V dropped 1 base and J dropped 0 bases, with 13 bases sitting between them. The CDR3 sequence: CASSQAELTISGNTIYF. The CDR3, as DNA: TGCGCCAGCAGCCAAGCAGAGCTGACGATCTCTGGAAACACCATATATTTT.

The chain employs TRBV24-1 and TRBJ2-1, with 10 bases fitting TRBD2. Germline V gives CDR1 KGHDR, CDR2 SFDVKD. After removal of 0 bases from V and 2 bases from J, the junction contained 12 bases not matched to a gene. The CDR3 has 20 amino acids. The CDR3 DNA reads TGTGCCACCAGTGATTTGGAGACTAGCGGGTCTGACGGAACCTACAATGAGCAGTTCTTC. Its protein product is CATSDLETSGSDGTYNEQFF.

This sequence joins TRBV5-1 and TRBJ2-7; 9 nucleotides agree with TRBD1. There are 16 residues in the CDR3. CDR1 and CDR2 (germline): SGHRS, YFSETQ. V lost 5 bases and J lost 4; bases outside the gene matches: 13. In DNA, the CDR3 is TGCGCCAGCAGACCTGGAGGGACAGGGTGGGAATACGAGCAGTACTTC. Protein: CASRPGGTGWEYEQYF.

J is TRBJ2-5 and V is TRBV3-1 (or the pseudogene TRBV3-2); 11 bases line up with TRBD1. CDR3 length equals 16 residues. V lost 3 bases, J lost 5 bases, and 8 bases stayed unmatched. Germline V gene lookup returns CDR1 LGHDT and CDR2 YNNKEL (reference sequence). For the CDR3, the DNA is TGTGCCAGCAGCCACACCGGGACAGGGGGGTCGGAGACCCAGTACTTC. It translates to CASSHTGTGGSETQYF.

The chain recombines TRBV19 with TRBJ2-1; D gene uncertain. There are 15 residues in the CDR3. Germline assignment: CDR1 LNHDA and CDR2 SQIVND (reference sequence). V shed 1 base and J shed 7 bases, with 14 bases lying between them. For the CDR3, the DNA is TGTGCCAGTAGTATAGGGGTACTGGTACGAAATGAGCAGTTCTTC. Residues: CASSIGVLVRNEQFF.

The genes are TRBV6-1 and TRBJ2-3; D is perhaps TRBD1 (5 bases). This CDR3 has 15 amino acids. The germline CDR1 and CDR2 sequences are MNHNS and SASEGT. The V and J ends lost 2 bases and 3 bases respectively, with 12 bases between them. The CDR3 sequence is CASSELQGGTDTQYF. The DNA for the CDR3 is TGTGCCAGCAGTGAACTCCAGGGCGGTACAGATACGCAGTATTTT.

V and J are TRBV4-3 and TRBJ1-4; D is undetermined. Germline assignment: CDR1 LGHNA and CDR2 YSLEER. This CDR3 is built from 14 residues. V lost 1 base and J 10 bases, leaving 13 bases between the germline ends. The CDR3 is CASSQVPNEGKLFF. In DNA, the CDR3 is TGCGCCAGCAGCCAAGTGCCCAACGAGGGAAAACTGTTTTTT.

There are a few counts of this clone. The genes are TRBV21-1 and TRBJ1-1. TRBV21-1 is a pseudogene locus. The CDR3 spans 16 residues. Here the CDR3 DNA reads TGTGCCAGCAGCAAGCCATGGACGGCAAGTATCGGGGAAGCTTTCTTT. The encoded protein is CASSKPWTASIGEAFF.

The chain uses TRBV20-1 and TRBJ1-3; D may be TRBD1 (5 bases). Trimming stripped 3 bases from V and 5 bases from J, with 17 bases between. CDR3 length equals 15 residues. Germline V gene data show CDR1 as DFQATT and CDR2 as SNEGSKA (reference sequence). CDR3 bases: TGCAGTGCTAGTACAAACATGCAGGGCCGAAACACCATATATTTT. Translating gives CSASTNMQGRNTIYF.

V usage is TRBV2 and J usage is TRBJ1-6; TRBD1 aligns across 7 bases. Germline assignment: CDR1 SNHLY and CDR2 FYNNEI. Trimming at V came to 6 bases and at J to 15 bases, leaving 11 bases not matched to a gene. CDR3 size: 13 residues. The CDR3 reads CASRSRGPQRLHF. The CDR3 DNA reads TGTGCCAGCAGGAGTAGGGGGCCCCAACGCCTCCACTTT.

This chain joins TRBV5-1 and TRBJ1-3, with D perhaps TRBD1 (6 bases). Germline assignment: CDR1 SGHRS and CDR2 YFSETQ. CDR3 length: 15 amino acids. Between the trimmed V and J ends, which lost 1 base and 2 bases, there was a span of 10 bases. The CDR3 spells CASSLYRDPGNTIYF. CDR3 sequence (DNA): TGCGCCAGCAGCTTGTACAGGGACCCTGGAAACACCATATATTTT. The full variable domain, with the rest looked up from reference TRBV5-1 and TRBJ1-3, is KAGVTQTPRYLIKTRGQQVTLSCSPISGHRSVSWYQQTPGQGLQFLFEYFSETQRNKGNFPGRFSGRQFSNSRSEMNVSTLELGDSALYLCASSLYRDPGNTIYFGEGSWLTVV.

The V gene is TRBV27, the J gene TRBJ1-3; 7 nucleotides align to TRBD1. Germline V gene lookup returns CDR1 MNHEY and CDR2 SMNVEV (reference sequence). This CDR3 has 16 amino acids. The V gene end was trimmed by 5 bases and the J gene end by 0 bases; junction bases not matched to a gene: 7. The chain's CDR3 is CASSHTTGVSGNTIYF. The CDR3 DNA reads TGTGCCAGCAGTCATACTACAGGGGTCTCTGGAAACACCATATATTTT.

J is TRBJ1-1 and V is TRBV6-7; D uncertain. TRBV6-7 is treated as an ORF (open reading frame) with a function not yet certain. Trimming took off 0 bases at V and 0 bases at J, with 11 bases between the two ends. The CDR3 is made up of 16 amino acids. In nucleotides, the CDR3 is TGTGCCAGCAGTTACTCTGGCGGCGGAATGAACACTGAAGCTTTCTTT. Protein: CASSYSGGGMNTEAFF.

This chain links TRBV6-6 with TRBJ2-7, with D hard to call. With 0 bases removed from V and 5 bases from J, the gap between germline ends came to 11 bases. The V gene's germline CDR1 is MNHNY and CDR2 SVGAGI (reference sequence). This CDR3 is built from 14 residues. The CDR3 spells CASSYSASDHEQYF. The DNA of the CDR3 is TGTGCCAGCAGTTACTCTGCCAGTGACCACGAGCAGTACTTC.

The chain has TRBV7-2 and TRBJ2-3; D perhaps matches TRBD2 (7 bases). V was trimmed by 6 bases and J by 5 bases, leaving 18 bases between them. CDR1 and CDR2 (germline): SGHTA, FQGNSA. The CDR3 totals 15 residues. The DNA of the CDR3 is TGTGCCAGCAGGTCCGGCGGGGGCCGAGGAGATACGCAGTATTTT. The encoded protein is CASRSGGGRGDTQYF.

The genes are TRBV3-1 (or the pseudogene TRBV3-2) and TRBJ2-5; the D is unclear. V lost 3 bases and J lost 4, with 15 bases in between. CDR3 length: 15 residues. Germline lookup yields CDR1 LGHDT and CDR2 YNNKEL (reference sequence). CDR3 nucleotides: TGTGCCAGCAGCCATTCTGACTTAAGAGGAGAGACCCAGTACTTC. Translating gives CASSHSDLRGETQYF.

The V gene is TRBV5-8, the J gene TRBJ1-5; TRBD1 might be the D (6 bases). CDR3 size: 15 residues. With 0 bases removed from V and 6 bases from J, the gap between germline ends came to 13 bases. Germline V gene lookup returns CDR1 SGHTS and CDR2 YDEGEE. CDR3 DNA: TGTGCCAGCAGCTTGGTTCAGGGGTTCTCTCAGCCCCAGCATTTT. Residues: CASSLVQGFSQPQHF.

The genes are TRBV19 and TRBJ2-5; 8 bases match TRBD2. CDR1 LNHDA and CDR2 SQIVND come from the germline V gene (reference sequence). The CDR3 is 13 residues long. V gave up 7 bases and J gave up 4 bases; unmatched junction bases: 5. Here the CDR3 DNA reads TGTGCCAGTACGAACGGGAGGGGAGAGACCCAGTACTTC. Its translation: CASTNGRGETQYF.